The TCR beta chain under discussion was sequenced for a study of OX40 agonist ivuxolimab in advanced cancers. Whole-study context: The study enrolled dose-escalation patients with hepatocellular carcinoma, melanoma, renal cell or head and neck cancer.

General study points: Average numbers of expanded clones were greater in CD8+ T cells than in CD4+. The authors also found low normalized T-cell clonal expansion in some nonresponders.

J lost 4 bases, V lost 5 bases, and 5 bases had no gene match. The germline gives CDR1 SEHNR, CDR2 FQNEAQ (reference sequence). This CDR3 has 14 residues. As regards this clone: Its antigen is undetermined.

The protocol was immunoSEQ multiplex PCR, while the TCRdb copy is restricted to in-frame clones and leaves out a portion. The table shows 65,000 to 75,000 clones, with 85% occurring only once. Blood specimens came from baseline, cycle 4 day 1, and cycle 7 day 1. The receptor's source is an adult with an advanced solid tumor such as melanoma, head and neck, liver or kidney cancer. Sequencing was performed on CD4+ or CD8+ T cells sorted from blood, taken in a trial of the OX40 agonist ivuxolimab. The rearrangement uses TRBV7-9 and TRBJ1-1, with 9 bases identical to TRBD1. The CDR3 reads CASSAMDRGTEAFF. CDR3 coding DNA: TGTGCCAGCAGCGCAATGGACAGGGGCACTGAAGCTTTCTTT.